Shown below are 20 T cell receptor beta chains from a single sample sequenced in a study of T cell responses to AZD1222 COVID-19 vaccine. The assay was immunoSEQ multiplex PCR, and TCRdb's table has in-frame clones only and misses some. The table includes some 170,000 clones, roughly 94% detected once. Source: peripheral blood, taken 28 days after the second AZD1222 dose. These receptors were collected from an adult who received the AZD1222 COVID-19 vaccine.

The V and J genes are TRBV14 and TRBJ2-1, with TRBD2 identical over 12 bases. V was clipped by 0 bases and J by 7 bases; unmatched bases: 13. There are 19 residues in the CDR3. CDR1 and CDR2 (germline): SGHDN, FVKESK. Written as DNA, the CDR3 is TGTGCCAGCAGCCAAGATCGAGGCCCTAGCGGGAGGGCCAAAAATGAGCAGTTCTTC. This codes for CASSQDRGPSGRAKNEQFF. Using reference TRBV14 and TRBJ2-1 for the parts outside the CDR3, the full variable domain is EAGVTQFPSHSVIEKGQTVTLRCDPISGHDNLYWYRRVMGKEIKFLLHFVKESKQDESGMPNNRFLAERTGGTYSTLKVQPAELEDSGVYFCASSQDRGPSGRAKNEQFFGPGTRLTVL.

CDR3: CASSLDGTSYEQYF. CDR3 nucleotides: TGTGCCAGCAGCTTAGACGGGACCTCCTACGAGCAGTACTTC. This chain connects TRBV7-9 to TRBJ2-7, with D possibly being TRBD1 or TRBD2 (5 bases each). V lost 1 base and J lost 0, with 7 bases in between. Germline CDR1 SEHNR, CDR2 FQNEAQ (reference sequence). The CDR3 has 14 amino acids.

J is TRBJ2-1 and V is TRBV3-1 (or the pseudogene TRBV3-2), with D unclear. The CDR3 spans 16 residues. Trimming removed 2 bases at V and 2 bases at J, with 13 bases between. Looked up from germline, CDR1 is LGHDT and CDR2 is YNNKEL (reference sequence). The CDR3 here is CASSQRMWETYNEQFF. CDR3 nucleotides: TGTGCCAGCAGCCAACGTATGTGGGAAACCTACAATGAGCAGTTCTTC.

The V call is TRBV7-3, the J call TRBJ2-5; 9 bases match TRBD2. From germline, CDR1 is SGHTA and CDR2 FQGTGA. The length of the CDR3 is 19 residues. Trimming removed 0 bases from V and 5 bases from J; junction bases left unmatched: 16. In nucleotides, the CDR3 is TGTGCCAGCAGCTTAACGCCGGGGCGCGGCGGGAGGGCCGGGGAGACCCAGTACTTC. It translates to CASSLTPGRGGRAGETQYF.

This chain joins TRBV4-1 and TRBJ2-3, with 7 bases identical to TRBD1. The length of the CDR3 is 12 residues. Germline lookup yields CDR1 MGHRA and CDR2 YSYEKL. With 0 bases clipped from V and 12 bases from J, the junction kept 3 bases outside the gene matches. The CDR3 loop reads CASSQEQGTQYF. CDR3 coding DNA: TGCGCCAGCAGCCAAGAACAGGGGACCCAGTATTTT.

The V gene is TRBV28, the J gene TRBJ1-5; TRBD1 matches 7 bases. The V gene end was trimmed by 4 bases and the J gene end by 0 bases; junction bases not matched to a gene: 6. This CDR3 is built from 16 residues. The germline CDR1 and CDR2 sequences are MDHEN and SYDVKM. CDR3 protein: CASSSGTAYSNQPQHF. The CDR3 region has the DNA TGTGCCAGCAGTTCCGGGACAGCTTATAGCAATCAGCCCCAGCATTTT.

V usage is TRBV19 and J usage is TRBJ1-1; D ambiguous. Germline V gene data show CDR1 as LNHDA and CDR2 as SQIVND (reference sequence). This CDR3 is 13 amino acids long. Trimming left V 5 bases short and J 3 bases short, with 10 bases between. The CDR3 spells CASSFFQDTEAFF. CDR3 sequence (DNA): TGTGCCAGTAGTTTCTTCCAGGACACTGAAGCTTTCTTT.

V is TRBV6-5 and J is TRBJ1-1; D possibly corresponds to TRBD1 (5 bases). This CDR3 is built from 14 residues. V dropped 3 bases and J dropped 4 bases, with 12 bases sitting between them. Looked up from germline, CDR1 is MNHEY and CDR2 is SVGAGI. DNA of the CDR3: TGTGCCAGCAGTTATTGGGATGGGGGCACTGAAGCTTTCTTT. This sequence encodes CASSYWDGGTEAFF.

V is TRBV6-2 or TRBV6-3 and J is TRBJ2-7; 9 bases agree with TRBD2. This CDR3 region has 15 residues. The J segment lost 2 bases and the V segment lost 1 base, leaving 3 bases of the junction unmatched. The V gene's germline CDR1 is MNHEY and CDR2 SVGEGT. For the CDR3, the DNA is TGTGCCAGCAGTTACTTATTAGCGGGGGCCTACGAGCAGTACTTC. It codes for CASSYLLAGAYEQYF.

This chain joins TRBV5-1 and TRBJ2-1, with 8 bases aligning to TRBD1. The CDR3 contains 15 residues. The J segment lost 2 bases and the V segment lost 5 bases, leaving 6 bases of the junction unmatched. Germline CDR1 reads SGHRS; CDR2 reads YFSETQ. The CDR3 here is CASSQTGETYNEQFF. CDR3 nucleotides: TGCGCCAGCAGTCAGACAGGGGAAACCTACAATGAGCAGTTCTTC.

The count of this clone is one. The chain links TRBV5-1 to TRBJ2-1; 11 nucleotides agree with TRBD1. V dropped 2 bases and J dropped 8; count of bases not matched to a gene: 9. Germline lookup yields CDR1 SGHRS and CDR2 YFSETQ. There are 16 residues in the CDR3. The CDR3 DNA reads TGCGCCAGCAGCTTCGAAAGGGACAGGGGGGAAGATGAGCAGTTCTTC. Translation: CASSFERDRGEDEQFF.

The CDR3 here is CASSLNTGELFF. The CDR3, as DNA: TGTGCCAGCAGTCTTAACACCGGGGAGCTGTTTTTT. V is TRBV6-5 and J is TRBJ2-2, with D hard to call. Per germline, CDR1 MNHEY and CDR2 SVGAGI. This CDR3 has 12 amino acids. V lost 5 bases and J 2 bases, leaving 3 bases between the germline ends.

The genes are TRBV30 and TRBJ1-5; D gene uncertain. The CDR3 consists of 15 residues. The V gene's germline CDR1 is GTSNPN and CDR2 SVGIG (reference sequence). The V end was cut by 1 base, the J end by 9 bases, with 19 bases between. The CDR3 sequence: CAWSGREGPRRPQHF. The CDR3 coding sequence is TGTGCCTGGAGTGGGAGGGAAGGCCCAAGACGGCCCCAGCATTTT.

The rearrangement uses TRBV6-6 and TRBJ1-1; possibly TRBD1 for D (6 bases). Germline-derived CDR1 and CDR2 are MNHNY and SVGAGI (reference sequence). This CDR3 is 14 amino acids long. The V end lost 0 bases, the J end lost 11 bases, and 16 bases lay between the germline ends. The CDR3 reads CASSYSHGGPWAFF. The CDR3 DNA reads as TGTGCCAGCAGTTACTCTCATGGGGGGCCTTGGGCTTTCTTT.

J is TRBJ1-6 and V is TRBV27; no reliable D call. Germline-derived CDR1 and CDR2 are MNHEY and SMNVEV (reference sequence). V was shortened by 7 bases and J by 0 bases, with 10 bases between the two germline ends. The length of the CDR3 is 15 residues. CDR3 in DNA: TGTGCCAGCACCGGGTCGAGCTCCTATAATTCACCCCTCCACTTT. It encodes CASTGSSSYNSPLHF.

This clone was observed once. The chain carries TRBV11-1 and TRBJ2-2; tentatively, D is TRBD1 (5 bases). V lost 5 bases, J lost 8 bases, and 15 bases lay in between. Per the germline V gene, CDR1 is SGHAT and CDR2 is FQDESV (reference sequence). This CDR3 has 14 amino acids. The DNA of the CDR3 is TGTGCCAGCAGCCGAGACAGACCTGTAGGGGAGCTGTTTTTT. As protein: CASSRDRPVGELFF. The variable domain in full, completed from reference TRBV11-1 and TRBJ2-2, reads EAEVAQSPRYKITEKSQAVAFWCDPISGHATLYWYRQILGQGPELLVQFQDESVVDDSQLPKDRFSAERLKGVDSTLKIQPAELGDSAMYLCASSRDRPVGELFFGEGSRLTVL.

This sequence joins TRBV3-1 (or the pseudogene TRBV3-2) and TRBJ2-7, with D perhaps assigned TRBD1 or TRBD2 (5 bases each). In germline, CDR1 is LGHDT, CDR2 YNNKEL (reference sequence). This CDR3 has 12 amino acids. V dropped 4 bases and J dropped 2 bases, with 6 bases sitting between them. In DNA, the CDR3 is TGTGCCAGCAGCCGAGGGGCCTACGAGCAGTACTTC. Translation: CASSRGAYEQYF.

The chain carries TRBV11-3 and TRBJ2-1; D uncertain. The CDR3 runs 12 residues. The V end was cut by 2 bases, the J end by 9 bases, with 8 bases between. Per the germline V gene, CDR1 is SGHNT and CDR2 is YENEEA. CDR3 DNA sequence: TGTGCCAGCAGCTTAAGGTTTGGTGAGCAGTTCTTC. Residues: CASSLRFGEQFF. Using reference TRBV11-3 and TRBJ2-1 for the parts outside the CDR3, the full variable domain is EAGVVQSPRYKIIEKKQPVAFWCNPISGHNTLYWYLQNLGQGPELLIRYENEEAVDDSQLPKDRFSAERLKGVDSTLKIQPAELGDSAVYLCASSLRFGEQFFGPGTRLTVL.

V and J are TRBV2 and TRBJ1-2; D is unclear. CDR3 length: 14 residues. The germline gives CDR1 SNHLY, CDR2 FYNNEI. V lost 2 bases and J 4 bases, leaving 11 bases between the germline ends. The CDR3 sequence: CASSEYQNAYGYTF. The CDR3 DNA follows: TGTGCCAGCAGTGAATACCAAAACGCCTATGGCTACACCTTC.

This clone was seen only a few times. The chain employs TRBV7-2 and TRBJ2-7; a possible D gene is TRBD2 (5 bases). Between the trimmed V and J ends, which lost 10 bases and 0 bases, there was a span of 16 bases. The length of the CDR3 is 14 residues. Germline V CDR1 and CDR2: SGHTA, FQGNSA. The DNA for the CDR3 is TGTGCCACCGAGGTCTCCGGGATCTCCTACGAGCAGTACTTC. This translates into CATEVSGISYEQYF.